Listed below are T cell receptor beta chains from one sample, sequenced in a study of blood T cell repertoires in COVID-19. TCRdb's table, derived via immunoSEQ multiplex PCR, lists solely in-frame clones and lacks some. The sample has a few hundred thousand clones, roughly 86% seen once. Sequenced: PBMCs or T cells enriched from blood (not recorded which). The receptor source for this set is a woman under 40 who had recovered from COVID-19. Both conserved end residues are part of each CDR3. A D gene is named only where the DNA matches it firmly. Clone size, where shown, is once, few, many, or a class for clones that have expanded.

TRBV9	-	TRBJ1-6	-	TGTGCCAGCGCGTTGGGGAGCTCCTATAATTCACCCCTCCACTTT	CASALGSSYNSPLHF
TRBV19	few	TRBJ1-1	-	TGTGCCAGTAGTATTGGGGGCTTACTAAACACTGAAGCTTTCTTT	CASSIGGLLNTEAFF
TRBV5-4	once	TRBJ1-1	-	TGTGCCAGCAGCCCTACCAGATCGGGTGAAGCTTTCTTT	CASSPTRSGEAFF
TRBV28	once	TRBJ2-5	TRBD2	TGTGCCAGCAGCGAGACTAGCGGGCCTGGGAGGGAAGAGACCCAGTACTTC	CASSETSGPGREETQYF
TRBV14	-	TRBJ1-1	-	TGTGCCAGCAGCCTCGCCGGGGTCACTGAAGCTTTCTTT	CASSLAGVTEAFF
TRBV5-3	-	TRBJ2-1	TRBD2	TGTGCCAGAAGCTTCTCAGCGGGAGATGGTTTCGATGAGCAGTTCTTC	CARSFSAGDGFDEQFF
TRBV5-1	-	TRBJ2-7	TRBD2	TGCGCCAGCAGCTTGGCGACTAGCGGGGCCAACATTATCTACGAGCAGTACTTC	CASSLATSGANIIYEQYF
TRBV5-4	-	TRBJ2-7	-	TGTGCCAGCAGCTTCGGTTCCTACGAGCAGTACTTC	CASSFGSYEQYF
TRBV20-1	-	TRBJ2-7	-	TGCAGTGCTAGTGGAGGTAACTACGAGCAGTACTTC	CSASGGNYEQYF
TRBV27	-	TRBJ2-1	-	TGTGCCAGCAGTTTAAGGCGGGAAAGCTCCTACAATGAGCAGTTCTTC	CASSLRRESSYNEQFF
TRBV18	-	TRBJ2-7	-	TGTGCCAGCTCACCACCGCGGAATCCCTACGAGCAGTACTTC	CASSPPRNPYEQYF
TRBV4-2	-	TRBJ1-1	TRBD1	TGTGCCAGCAGCCAGGGGACAGGGGGCGGTTTGGACACTGAAGCTTTCTTT	CASSQGTGGGLDTEAFF
TRBV30	-	TRBJ1-2	TRBD1	TGTGCCTGGAGTGTACAGGGGGGCTATGGCTACACCTTC	CAWSVQGGYGYTF
TRBV10-3	-	TRBJ2-2	TRBD1	TGTGCCATCGGTCAGGGGGCTAACACCGGGGAGCTGTTTTTT	CAIGQGANTGELFF
TRBV19	-	TRBJ1-5	-	TGTGCCAGTAGAGTAAACAGGGCGGAGAATAGCAATCAGCCCCAGCATTTT	CASRVNRAENSNQPQHF
TRBV27	-	TRBJ1-1	-	TGTGCCAGCAGTTTATCAAGGACAGTAGGTGAAGCTTTCTTT	CASSLSRTVGEAFF